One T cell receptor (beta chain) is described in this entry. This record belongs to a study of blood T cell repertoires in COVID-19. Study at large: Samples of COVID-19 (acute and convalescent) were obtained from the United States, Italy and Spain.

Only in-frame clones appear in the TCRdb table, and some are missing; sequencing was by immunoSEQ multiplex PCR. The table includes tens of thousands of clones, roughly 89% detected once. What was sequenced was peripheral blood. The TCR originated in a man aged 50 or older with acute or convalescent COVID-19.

The CDR3 sequence is CASSLPGVGEQYF. The CDR3 DNA sequence: TGTGCCAGCAGCTTACCAGGGGTTGGCGAGCAGTACTTC. The genes are TRBV7-2 and TRBJ2-7, with D possibly matching TRBD1 (6 bases). Trimming stripped 2 bases from V and 6 bases from J, with 11 bases between. Germline CDR1 is SGHTA and CDR2 is FQGNSA. This CDR3 comprises 13 residues.